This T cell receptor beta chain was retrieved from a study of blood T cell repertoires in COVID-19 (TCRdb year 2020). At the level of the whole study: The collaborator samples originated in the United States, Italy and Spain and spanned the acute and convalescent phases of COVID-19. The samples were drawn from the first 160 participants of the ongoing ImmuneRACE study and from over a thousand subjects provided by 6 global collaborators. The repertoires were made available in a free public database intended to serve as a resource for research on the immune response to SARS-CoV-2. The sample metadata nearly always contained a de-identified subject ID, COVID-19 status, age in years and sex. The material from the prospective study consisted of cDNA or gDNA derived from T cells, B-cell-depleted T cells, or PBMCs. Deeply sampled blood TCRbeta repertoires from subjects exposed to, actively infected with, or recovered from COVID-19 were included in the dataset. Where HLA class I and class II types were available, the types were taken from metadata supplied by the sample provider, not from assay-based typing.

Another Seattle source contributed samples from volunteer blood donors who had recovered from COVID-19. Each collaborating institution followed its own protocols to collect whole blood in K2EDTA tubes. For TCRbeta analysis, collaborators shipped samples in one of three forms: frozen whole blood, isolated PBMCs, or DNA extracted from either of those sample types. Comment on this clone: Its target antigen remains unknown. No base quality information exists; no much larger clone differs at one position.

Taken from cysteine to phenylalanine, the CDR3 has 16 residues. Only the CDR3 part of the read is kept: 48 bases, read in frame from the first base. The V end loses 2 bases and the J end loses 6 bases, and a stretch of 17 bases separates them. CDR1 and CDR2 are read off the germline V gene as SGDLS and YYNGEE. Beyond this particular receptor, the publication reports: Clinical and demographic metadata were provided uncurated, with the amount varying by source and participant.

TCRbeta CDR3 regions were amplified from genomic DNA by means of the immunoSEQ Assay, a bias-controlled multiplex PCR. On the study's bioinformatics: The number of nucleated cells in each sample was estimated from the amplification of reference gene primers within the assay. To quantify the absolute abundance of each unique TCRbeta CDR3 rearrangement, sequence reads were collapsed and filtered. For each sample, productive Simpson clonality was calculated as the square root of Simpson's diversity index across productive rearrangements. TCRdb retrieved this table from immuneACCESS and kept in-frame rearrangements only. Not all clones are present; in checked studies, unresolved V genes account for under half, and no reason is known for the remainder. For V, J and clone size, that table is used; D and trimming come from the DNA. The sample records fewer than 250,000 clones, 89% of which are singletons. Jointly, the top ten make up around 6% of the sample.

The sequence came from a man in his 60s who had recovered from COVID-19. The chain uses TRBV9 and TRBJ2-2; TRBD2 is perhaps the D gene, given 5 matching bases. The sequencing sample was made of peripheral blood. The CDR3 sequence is CASSVARTSGSGELFF. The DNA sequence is TGTGCCAGCAGCGTTGCAAGGACGAGCGGCTCCGGGGAGCTGTTTTTT.